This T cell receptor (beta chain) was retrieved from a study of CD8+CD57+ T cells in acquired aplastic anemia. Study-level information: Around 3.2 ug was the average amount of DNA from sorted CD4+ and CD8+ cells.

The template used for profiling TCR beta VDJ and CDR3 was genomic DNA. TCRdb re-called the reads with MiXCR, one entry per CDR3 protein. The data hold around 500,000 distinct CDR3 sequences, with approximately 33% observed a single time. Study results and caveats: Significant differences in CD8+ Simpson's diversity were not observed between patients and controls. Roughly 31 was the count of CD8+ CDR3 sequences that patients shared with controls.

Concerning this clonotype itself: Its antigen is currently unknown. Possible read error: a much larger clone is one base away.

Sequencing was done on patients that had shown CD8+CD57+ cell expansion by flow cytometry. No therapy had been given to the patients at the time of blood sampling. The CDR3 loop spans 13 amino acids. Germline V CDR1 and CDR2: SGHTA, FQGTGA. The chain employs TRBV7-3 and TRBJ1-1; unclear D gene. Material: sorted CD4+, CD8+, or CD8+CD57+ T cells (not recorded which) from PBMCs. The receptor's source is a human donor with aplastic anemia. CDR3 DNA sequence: TGTGCCAGCAGCTCCGCGACGAACGCTGAAGCTTTCTTT. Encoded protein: CASSSATNAEAFF.